The sequence of this T cell receptor beta chain was determined in a study of blood T cell repertoires in COVID-19. Study-wide context: Acute and convalescent COVID-19 samples came from the United States, Italy and Spain. T cells, B-cell-depleted T cells, or PBMCs supplied cDNA or gDNA.

CDR3 length equals 15 residues. V was clipped by 6 bases and J by 7 bases; unmatched bases: 8. Germline CDR1 reads SGHTA; CDR2 reads FQGNSA. Using immunoSEQ multiplex PCR, the repertoire was profiled, and TCRdb retains in-frame clones only, with some absent. The sample records roughly 230,000 clones, 80% to 90% being singletons. This clonotype was sampled from a man younger than 40 in a cohort exposed to, infected with or recovered from COVID-19 (not recorded which). The chain couples TRBV7-2 to TRBJ1-4, with 10 bases aligning to TRBD1. Sequencing input: PBMCs or T cells enriched from blood (not recorded which). DNA for the CDR3: TGTGCCAGCAGTCCGAGACAGGGGGCGCCTGAAAAACTGTTTTTT. Amino acids: CASSPRQGAPEKLFF.